A single sample gave rise to the 17 T cell receptor beta chains below, sequenced in a study of sequential checkpoint blockade in melanoma. Treatment: randomized to nivolumab then ipilimumab (arm A) or the reverse (arm B). Assay used: immunoSEQ multiplex PCR; TCRdb lists only in-frame clones, some missing. The sample includes roughly 30,000 clones, about 88% seen only once; the top ten take roughly 20%. The starting material was CD8+ T cells sorted from blood (inferred from file names), obtained from a patient given nivolumab and ipilimumab in sequence. These receptor sequences come from a human donor with melanoma.

This sequence joins TRBV29-1 and TRBJ2-7; 12 bases agree with TRBD1. Germline loops: CDR1 SQVTM, CDR2 ANQGSEA. The CDR3 is 19 residues long. J was trimmed by 0 bases and V by 0 bases; bases with no gene match: 12. CDR3 in DNA: TGCAGCGTTGAAGACACCGGGACAGGGGGCAGAGCGGGCTCCTACGAGCAGTACTTC. It yields the protein CSVEDTGTGGRAGSYEQYF.

The chain employs TRBV6-5 and TRBJ1-5; D might be TRBD1 (6 bases). Looked up from germline, CDR1 is MNHEY and CDR2 is SVGAGI. This CDR3 spans 14 amino acids. Trimming shortened V by 5 bases and J by 6 bases, and 14 bases separated the two germline ends. Written as DNA, the CDR3 is TGTGCCAGCAGTGACACAGGGATCTCTCAGCCCCAGCATTTT. Translating gives CASSDTGISQPQHF.

The chain combines TRBV28 with TRBJ2-5; 7 bases are shared with TRBD2. V was pared by 1 base and J by 5 bases, with 10 bases of the junction left unmatched. The CDR3 is 16 residues long. Germline V gene sequence: CDR1 MDHEN, CDR2 SYDVKM. The CDR3, as DNA: TGTGCCAGCAGTTTATATTCGGGCCCCGGGGGGGAGACCCAGTACTTC. Translation: CASSLYSGPGGETQYF.

The V and J genes are TRBV30 and TRBJ1-2, with 9 bases matching TRBD1. With V trimmed by 4 bases and J by 3 bases, 9 bases remained unmatched. Per the germline V gene, CDR1 is GTSNPN and CDR2 is SVGIG (reference sequence). This CDR3 has 15 residues. CDR3: CAWKASGTGYYGYTF. CDR3 coding DNA: TGTGCCTGGAAGGCATCGGGGACAGGGTACTATGGCTACACCTTC.

The chain couples TRBV7-6 to TRBJ2-7; 7 positions match TRBD1. V shed 2 bases and J 5 bases; nucleotides not matched to a gene: 9. Germline V gene sequence: CDR1 SGHVS, CDR2 FNYEAQ. This CDR3 spans 15 amino acids. Here the CDR3 DNA reads TGTGCCAGCAGCTTAATGGACAGGAGTGCTGACGAGCAGTACTTC. As protein: CASSLMDRSADEQYF.

This sequence joins TRBV7-9 and TRBJ2-2; 13 bases match TRBD2. In germline, CDR1 is SEHNR, CDR2 FQNEAQ (reference sequence). This CDR3 is 18 amino acids long. Losses at the gene ends were 4 bases for V and 1 base for J; bases not matched to a gene: 6. For the CDR3, the DNA is TGTGCCAGCAGCTACGGGACTAGCGGGGACATGAACACCGGGGAGCTGTTTTTT. Translated, it gives CASSYGTSGDMNTGELFF. Supplemented by reference TRBV7-9 and TRBJ2-2, the full variable domain reads DTGVSQNPRHKITKRGQNVTFRCDPISEHNRLYWYRQTLGQGPEFLTYFQNEAQLEKSRLLSDRFSAERPKGSFSTLEIQRTEQGDSAMYLCASSYGTSGDMNTGELFFGEGSRLTVL.

V is TRBV28 and J is TRBJ1-3, with D perhaps matching TRBD1 (6 bases). This CDR3 comprises 14 residues. Between the trimmed V and J ends, which lost 5 bases and 0 bases, there was a span of 8 bases. Germline CDR1 MDHEN, CDR2 SYDVKM. The CDR3 reads CASSLTGSGNTIYF. The DNA for the CDR3 is TGTGCCAGCAGTCTGACAGGCTCTGGAAACACCATATATTTT.

In DNA, the CDR3 is TGTGCCAGCAGCGTAGGGGCGGGATTTTACAATGAGCAGTTCTTC. Protein product: CASSVGAGFYNEQFF. J is TRBJ2-1 and V is TRBV9; perhaps TRBD2 as D (6 bases). The germline V gene encodes CDR1 SGDLS and CDR2 YYNGEE. This CDR3 spans 15 amino acids. V was shortened by 0 bases and J by 4 bases, with 11 bases between the two germline ends. Drawing the rest from reference TRBV9 and TRBJ2-1, the complete variable domain is DSGVTQTPKHLITATGQRVTLRCSPRSGDLSVYWYQQSLDQGLQFLIQYYNGEERAKGNILERFSAQQFPDLHSELNLSSLELGDSALYFCASSVGAGFYNEQFFGPGTRLTVL.

The rearrangement links TRBV4-2 to TRBJ2-3; D may be TRBD1 (6 bases). V dropped 0 bases and J dropped 10 bases, with 14 bases sitting between them. The CDR3 is 14 residues long. In germline, CDR1 is LGHNA, CDR2 YNFKEQ. CDR3 sequence reads: CASSQEDRRGPQYF. The CDR3 DNA reads as TGTGCCAGCAGCCAAGAAGACAGGAGAGGACCGCAGTATTTT.

This clone showed up just once. V usage is TRBV7-9 and J usage is TRBJ2-3; no reliable D call. V dropped 3 bases and J dropped 1 base, with 14 bases sitting between them. Germline V lookup: CDR1 SEHNR, CDR2 FQNEAQ (reference sequence). CDR3 length: 16 residues. The CDR3 reads CASSFPLVSGTDTQYF. DNA for the CDR3: TGTGCCAGCAGCTTCCCTCTAGTTTCGGGCACAGATACGCAGTATTTT.

The chain combines TRBV6-1 with TRBJ2-3; TRBD2 matches 14 bases. From germline, CDR1 is MNHNS and CDR2 SASEGT. The CDR3 is 15 residues long. V shed 4 bases and J 4 bases; nucleotides not matched to a gene: 1. The CDR3 region is CASSGLAGGPDTQYF. CDR3 coding DNA: TGTGCCAGCAGTGGACTAGCGGGGGGGCCAGATACGCAGTATTTT.

This clone appeared once. The J gene is TRBJ2-7, the V gene TRBV29-1, with 8 bases that match TRBD1. The CDR3 is 14 amino acids. The germline V gene encodes CDR1 SQVTM and CDR2 ANQGSEA. V was pared by 0 bases and J by 8 bases, with 9 bases of the junction left unmatched. CDR3 nucleotide sequence: TGCAGCGTTGAAGATTCGGGGACAGGCAATAAGCAGTACTTC. This translates into CSVEDSGTGNKQYF.

This clone came up once. The chain couples TRBV27 to TRBJ2-5, with 7 bases aligning to TRBD2. Losses at the gene ends were 1 base for V and 2 bases for J; bases not matched to a gene: 1. The CDR3 length is 14 residues. CDR1 is MNHEY, CDR2 SMNVEV, per germline (reference sequence). CDR3 nucleotides: TGTGCCAGCAGTTTATACGGGGGGCAAGAGACCCAGTACTTC. Translation gives CASSLYGGQETQYF.

V usage is TRBV6-5 and J usage is TRBJ2-2; D uncertain. CDR3 length: 13 residues. The V end was cut by 0 bases, the J end by 6 bases, with 5 bases between. Germline CDR1 MNHEY, CDR2 SVGAGI. This chain's CDR3 is CASSYSGPGELFF. In DNA form, the CDR3 reads TGTGCCAGCAGTTACTCGGGCCCCGGGGAGCTGTTTTTT.

CDR3 DNA sequence: TGTGCCAGCAGCCCGACTAGCGGGCGATACAATGAGCAGTTCTTC. This sequence encodes CASSPTSGRYNEQFF. The V call is TRBV9, the J call TRBJ2-1; TRBD2 matches 10 bases. The CDR3 is 15 residues long. From germline, CDR1 is SGDLS and CDR2 YYNGEE. V was pared by 4 bases and J by 4 bases, with 5 bases of the junction left unmatched. The full variable domain, in which reference TRBV9 and TRBJ2-1 provide the parts outside the CDR3, is DSGVTQTPKHLITATGQRVTLRCSPRSGDLSVYWYQQSLDQGLQFLIQYYNGEERAKGNILERFSAQQFPDLHSELNLSSLELGDSALYFCASSPTSGRYNEQFFGPGTRLTVL.

The chain has TRBV28 and TRBJ2-2; 7 nucleotides agree with TRBD1. This CDR3 is 13 amino acids long. Germline CDR1 is MDHEN and CDR2 is SYDVKM. The V and J ends lost 4 bases and 7 bases, in that order; junction bases with no gene match: 3. CDR3 in amino acids: CASSWGQNGELFF. CDR3 nucleotides: TGTGCCAGCAGTTGGGGACAGAACGGGGAGCTGTTTTTT.

The V and J genes are TRBV2 and TRBJ2-7, with 8 bases fitting TRBD2. V dropped 6 bases and J dropped 7; count of bases not matched to a gene: 20. The germline V gene encodes CDR1 SNHLY and CDR2 FYNNEI. The CDR3 covers 17 residues. The CDR3 nucleotides read TGTGCCAGCAGAGGCCCGGGGGGGGGATCTCCACTTGGGGAGCAGTACTTC. This encodes CASRGPGGGSPLGEQYF.